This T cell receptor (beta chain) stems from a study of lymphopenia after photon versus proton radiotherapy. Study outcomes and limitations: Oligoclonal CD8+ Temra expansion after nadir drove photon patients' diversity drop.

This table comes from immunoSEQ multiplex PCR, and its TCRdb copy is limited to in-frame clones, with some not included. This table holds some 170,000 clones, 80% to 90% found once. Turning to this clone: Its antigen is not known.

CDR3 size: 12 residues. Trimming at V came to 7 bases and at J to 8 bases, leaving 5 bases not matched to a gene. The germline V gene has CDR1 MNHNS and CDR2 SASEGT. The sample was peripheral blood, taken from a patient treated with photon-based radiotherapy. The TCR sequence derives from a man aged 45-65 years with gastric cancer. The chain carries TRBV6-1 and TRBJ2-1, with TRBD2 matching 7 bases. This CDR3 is CASNNAGDEQFF. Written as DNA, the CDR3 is TGTGCCAGCAACAATGCGGGGGATGAGCAGTTCTTC.